This TCR beta chain originates from a study of T cells in Graves' hyperthyroidism and ophthalmopathy. Whole-study results and caveats: Peripheral blood also featured most of the thyroid clonotypes expanded above 0.001. In simple terms, a model built on 13 V-J features told ophthalmopathy apart from stable hyperthyroidism.

Amplification targeted TCR beta CDR3 regions from RNA transcripts. The primer set for the first-round RT-PCR of the TCR CDR3 was HTBI. Via MiXCR, TCRdb re-called the multiplex PCR reads, giving one row per CDR3 protein. The data hold fewer than 650,000 distinct CDR3 sequences, with about 14% observed a single time. This clonotype came up a few times. The antigen is undetermined. The V gene end was trimmed by 4 bases and the J gene end by 7 bases; junction bases not matched to a gene: 8. The germline CDR1 and CDR2 sequences are SGHRS and YFSETQ. This CDR3 has 15 amino acids. This chain uses TRBV5-1 with TRBJ1-4, with 9 nucleotides matching TRBD1. The TCR was taken from a woman aged 25 to 39 with Graves' hyperthyroidism that later progressed to Graves' ophthalmopathy. The material sequenced was blood. CDR3 region: CASSTLTGGREKLFF. In DNA form, the CDR3 reads TGCGCCAGCAGCACCCTGACAGGGGGGCGTGAAAAACTGTTTTTT. The whole variable domain, remainder taken from reference TRBV5-1 and TRBJ1-4, is KAGVTQTPRYLIKTRGQQVTLSCSPISGHRSVSWYQQTPGQGLQFLFEYFSETQRNKGNFPGRFSGRQFSNSRSEMNVSTLELGDSALYLCASSTLTGGREKLFFGSGTQLSVL.